This TCR beta chain came from a study of blood T cell repertoires in COVID-19. TCRdb's copy holds only in-frame clones and misses some; the assay was immunoSEQ multiplex PCR. The table lists under 65,000 clones, 70% to 85% of them singletons. This CDR3 has 18 amino acids. Germline CDR1 MDHEN, CDR2 SYDVKM. V lost 4 bases and J lost 4, with 25 bases in between. This chain links TRBV28 with TRBJ2-5; possible D gene TRBD2, 7 bases. The clonotype originates from a woman aged 45-60 years with acute COVID-19. The source material was PBMCs or T cells enriched from blood (not recorded which). CDR3 region: CASSSARRGGVWAETQYF. CDR3 in DNA: TGTGCCAGCAGTTCTGCTCGAAGGGGGGGCGTATGGGCAGAGACCCAGTACTTC.